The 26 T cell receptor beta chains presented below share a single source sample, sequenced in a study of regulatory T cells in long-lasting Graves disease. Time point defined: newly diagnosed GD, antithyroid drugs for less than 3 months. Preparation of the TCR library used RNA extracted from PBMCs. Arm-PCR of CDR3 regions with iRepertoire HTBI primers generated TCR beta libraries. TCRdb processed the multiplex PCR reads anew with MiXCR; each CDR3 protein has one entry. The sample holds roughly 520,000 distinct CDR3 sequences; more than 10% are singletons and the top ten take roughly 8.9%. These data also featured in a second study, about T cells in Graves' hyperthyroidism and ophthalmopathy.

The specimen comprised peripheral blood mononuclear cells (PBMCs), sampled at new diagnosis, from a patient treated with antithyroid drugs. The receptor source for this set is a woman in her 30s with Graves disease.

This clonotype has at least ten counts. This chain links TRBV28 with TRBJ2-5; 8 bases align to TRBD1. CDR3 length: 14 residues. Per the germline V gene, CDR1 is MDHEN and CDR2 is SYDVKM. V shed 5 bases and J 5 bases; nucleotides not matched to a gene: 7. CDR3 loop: CASSHDRGGETQYF. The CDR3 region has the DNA TGTGCCAGCAGTCACGACAGGGGTGGGGAGACCCAGTACTTC.

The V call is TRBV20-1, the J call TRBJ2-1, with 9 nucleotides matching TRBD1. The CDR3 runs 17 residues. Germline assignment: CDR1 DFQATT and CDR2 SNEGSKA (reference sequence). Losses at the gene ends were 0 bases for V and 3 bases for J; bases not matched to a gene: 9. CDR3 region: CSARDFSGTGSYNEQFF. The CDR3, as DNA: TGCAGTGCTAGAGACTTCTCCGGGACAGGGAGCTACAATGAGCAGTTCTTC.

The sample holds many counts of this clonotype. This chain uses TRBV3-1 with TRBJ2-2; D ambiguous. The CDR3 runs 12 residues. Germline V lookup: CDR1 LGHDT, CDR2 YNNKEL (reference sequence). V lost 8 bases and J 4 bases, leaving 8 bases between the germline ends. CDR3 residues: CASCVSTGELFF. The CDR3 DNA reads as TGTGCCAGCTGTGTGTCCACCGGGGAGCTGTTTTTT.

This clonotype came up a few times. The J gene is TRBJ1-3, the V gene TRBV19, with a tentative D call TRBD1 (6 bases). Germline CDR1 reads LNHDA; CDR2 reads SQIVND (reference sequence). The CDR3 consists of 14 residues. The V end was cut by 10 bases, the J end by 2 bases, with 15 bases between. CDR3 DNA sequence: TGTGCCACAAAGACAGGAAACGCTGGAAACACCATATATTTT. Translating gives CATKTGNAGNTIYF.

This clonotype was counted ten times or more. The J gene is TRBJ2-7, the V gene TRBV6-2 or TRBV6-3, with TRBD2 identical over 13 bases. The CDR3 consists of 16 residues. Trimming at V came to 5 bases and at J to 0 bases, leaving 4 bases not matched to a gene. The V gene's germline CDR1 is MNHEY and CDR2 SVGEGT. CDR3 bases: TGTGCCAGCAGTCGAAGGACTAGCGGGAGCTCCTACGAGCAGTACTTC. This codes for CASSRRTSGSSYEQYF.

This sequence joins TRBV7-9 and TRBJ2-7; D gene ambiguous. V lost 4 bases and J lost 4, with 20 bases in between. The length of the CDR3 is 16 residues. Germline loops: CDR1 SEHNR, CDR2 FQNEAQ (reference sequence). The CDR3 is CASSSPLDGIGYEQYF. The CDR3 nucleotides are TGTGCCAGCAGCTCTCCACTTGACGGAATTGGGTACGAGCAGTACTTC.

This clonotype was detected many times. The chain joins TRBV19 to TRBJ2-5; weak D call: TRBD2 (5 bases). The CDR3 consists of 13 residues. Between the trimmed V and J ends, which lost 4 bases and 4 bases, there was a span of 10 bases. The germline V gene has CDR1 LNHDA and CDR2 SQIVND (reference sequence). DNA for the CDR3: TGTGCCAGTAGTAACGGGGTGGCAGAGACCCAGTACTTC. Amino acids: CASSNGVAETQYF.

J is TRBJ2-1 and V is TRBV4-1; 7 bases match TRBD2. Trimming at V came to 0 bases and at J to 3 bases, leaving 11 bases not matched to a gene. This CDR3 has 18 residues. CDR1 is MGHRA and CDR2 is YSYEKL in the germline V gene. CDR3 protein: CASSQDRVASGIYNEQFF. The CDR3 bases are TGCGCCAGCAGCCAAGACAGGGTAGCTAGCGGCATCTACAATGAGCAGTTCTTC.

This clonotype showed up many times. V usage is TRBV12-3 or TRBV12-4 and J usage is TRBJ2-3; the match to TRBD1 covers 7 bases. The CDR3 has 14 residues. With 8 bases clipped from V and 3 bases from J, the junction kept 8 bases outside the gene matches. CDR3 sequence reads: CASRSTGRTDTQYF. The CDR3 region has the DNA TGTGCCAGCCGGTCGACAGGGCGAACAGATACGCAGTATTTT.

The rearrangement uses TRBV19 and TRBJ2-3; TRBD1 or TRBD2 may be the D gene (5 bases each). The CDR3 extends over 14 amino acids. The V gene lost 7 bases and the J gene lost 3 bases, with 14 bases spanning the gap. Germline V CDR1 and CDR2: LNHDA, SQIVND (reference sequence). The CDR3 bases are TGTGCCAGTACGACCGGGACCCTAACAGATACGCAGTATTTT. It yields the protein CASTTGTLTDTQYF.

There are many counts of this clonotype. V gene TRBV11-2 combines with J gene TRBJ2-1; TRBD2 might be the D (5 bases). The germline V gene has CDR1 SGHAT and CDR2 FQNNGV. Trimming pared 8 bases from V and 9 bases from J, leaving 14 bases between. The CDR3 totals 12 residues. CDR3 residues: CASGTGWGEQFF. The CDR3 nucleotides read TGTGCCAGCGGCACGGGGTGGGGTGAGCAGTTCTTC.

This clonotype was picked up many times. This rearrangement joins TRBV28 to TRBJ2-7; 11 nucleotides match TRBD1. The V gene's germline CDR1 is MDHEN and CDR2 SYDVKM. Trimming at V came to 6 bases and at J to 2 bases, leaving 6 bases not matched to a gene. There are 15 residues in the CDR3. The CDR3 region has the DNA TGTGCCAGCAGCGGACCGGGACAGGGGGCCTACGAGCAGTACTTC. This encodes CASSGPGQGAYEQYF.

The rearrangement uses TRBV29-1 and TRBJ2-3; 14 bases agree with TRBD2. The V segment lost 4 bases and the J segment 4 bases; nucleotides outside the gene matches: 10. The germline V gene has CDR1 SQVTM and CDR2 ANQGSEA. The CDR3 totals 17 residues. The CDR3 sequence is CSVGYGGLAGAADTQYF. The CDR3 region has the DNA TGCAGCGTTGGTTATGGGGGACTAGCGGGGGCTGCAGATACGCAGTATTTT.

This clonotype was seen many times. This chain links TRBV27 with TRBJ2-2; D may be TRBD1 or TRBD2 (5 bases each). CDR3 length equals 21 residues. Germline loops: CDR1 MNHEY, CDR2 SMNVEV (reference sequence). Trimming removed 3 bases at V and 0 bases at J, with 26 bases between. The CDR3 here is CASSFAPPGRSSSANTGELFF. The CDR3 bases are TGTGCCAGCAGTTTTGCCCCACCGGGACGGAGCTCTTCCGCGAACACCGGGGAGCTGTTTTTT.

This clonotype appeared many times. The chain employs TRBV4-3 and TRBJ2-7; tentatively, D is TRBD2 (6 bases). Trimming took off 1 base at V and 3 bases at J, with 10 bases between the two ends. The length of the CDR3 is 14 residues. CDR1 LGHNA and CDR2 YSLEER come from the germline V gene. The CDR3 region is CASSQVPGDYEQYF. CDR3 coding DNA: TGCGCCAGCAGCCAAGTTCCGGGAGACTACGAGCAGTACTTC.

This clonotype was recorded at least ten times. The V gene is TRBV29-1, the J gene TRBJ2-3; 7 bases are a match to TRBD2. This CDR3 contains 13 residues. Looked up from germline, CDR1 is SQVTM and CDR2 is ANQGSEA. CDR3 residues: CSAPAGAPDTQYF. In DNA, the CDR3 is TGCAGTGCCCCCGCGGGAGCCCCGGATACGCAGTATTTT.

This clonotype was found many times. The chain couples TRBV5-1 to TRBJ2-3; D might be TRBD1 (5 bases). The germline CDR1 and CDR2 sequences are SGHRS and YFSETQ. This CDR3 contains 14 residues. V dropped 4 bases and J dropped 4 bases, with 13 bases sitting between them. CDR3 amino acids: CASSPRVSPDTQYF. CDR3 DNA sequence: TGCGCCAGCAGCCCCAGGGTTAGCCCAGATACGCAGTATTTT.

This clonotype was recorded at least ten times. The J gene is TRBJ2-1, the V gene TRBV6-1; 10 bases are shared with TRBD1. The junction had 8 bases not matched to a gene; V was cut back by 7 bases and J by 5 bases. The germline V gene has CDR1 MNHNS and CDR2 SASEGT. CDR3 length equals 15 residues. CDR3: CASTQGGTGDNEQFF. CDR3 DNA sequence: TGTGCCAGCACCCAGGGAGGGACAGGGGACAATGAGCAGTTCTTC.

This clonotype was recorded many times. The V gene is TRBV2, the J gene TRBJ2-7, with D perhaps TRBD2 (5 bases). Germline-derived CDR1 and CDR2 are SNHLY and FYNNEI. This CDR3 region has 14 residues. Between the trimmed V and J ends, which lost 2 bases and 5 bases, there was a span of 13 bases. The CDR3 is CASSERGWNDEQYF. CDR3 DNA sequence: TGTGCCAGCAGTGAACGAGGGTGGAACGACGAGCAGTACTTC.

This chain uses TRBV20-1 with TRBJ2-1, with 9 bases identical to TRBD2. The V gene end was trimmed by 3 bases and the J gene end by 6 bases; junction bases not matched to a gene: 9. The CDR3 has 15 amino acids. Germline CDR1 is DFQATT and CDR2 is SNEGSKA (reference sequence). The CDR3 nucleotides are TGCAGTGCTAGCCCAGGCGGGAGGGCCCCCAATGAGCAGTTCTTC. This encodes CSASPGGRAPNEQFF.

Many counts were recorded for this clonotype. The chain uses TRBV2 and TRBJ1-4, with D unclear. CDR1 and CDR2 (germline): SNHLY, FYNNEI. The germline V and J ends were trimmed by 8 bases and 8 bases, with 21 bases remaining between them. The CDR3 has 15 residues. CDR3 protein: CASSRLPPAREKLFF. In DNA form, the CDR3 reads TGTGCCAGCTCCAGGCTTCCCCCTGCTAGGGAAAAACTGTTTTTT.

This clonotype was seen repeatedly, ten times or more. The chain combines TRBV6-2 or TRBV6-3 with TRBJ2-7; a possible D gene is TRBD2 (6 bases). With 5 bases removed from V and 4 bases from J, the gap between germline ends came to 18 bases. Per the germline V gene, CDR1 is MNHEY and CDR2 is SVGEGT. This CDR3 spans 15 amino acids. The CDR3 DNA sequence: TGTGCCAGCAGTAGGTCCGGGACTCAGAAGTACGAGCAGTACTTC. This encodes CASSRSGTQKYEQYF.

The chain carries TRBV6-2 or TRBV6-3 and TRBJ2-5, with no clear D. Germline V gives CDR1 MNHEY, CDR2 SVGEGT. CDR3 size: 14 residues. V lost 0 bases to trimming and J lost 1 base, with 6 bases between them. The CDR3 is CASSYSLTQETQYF. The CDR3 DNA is TGTGCCAGCAGTTACTCCCTAACCCAAGAGACCCAGTACTTC.

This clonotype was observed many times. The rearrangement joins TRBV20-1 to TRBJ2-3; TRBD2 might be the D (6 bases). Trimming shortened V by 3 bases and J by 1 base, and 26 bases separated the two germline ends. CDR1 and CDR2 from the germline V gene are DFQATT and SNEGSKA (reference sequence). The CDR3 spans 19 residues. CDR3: CSASGDEEGLRRGTDTQYF. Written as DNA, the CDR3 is TGCAGTGCTAGTGGGGATGAGGAGGGACTTCGACGGGGCACAGATACGCAGTATTTT.

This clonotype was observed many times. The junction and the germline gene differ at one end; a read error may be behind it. CDR3 coding DNA: TGTGCCAGCGGTTTCCGGGGAAGCGCAGATTCACCCCTCCACTTT. Translating it yields CASGFRGSADSPLHF. The chain couples TRBV27 to TRBJ1-6; D is undetermined. Germline V CDR1 and CDR2: MNHEY, SMNVEV (reference sequence). This CDR3 has 15 residues.

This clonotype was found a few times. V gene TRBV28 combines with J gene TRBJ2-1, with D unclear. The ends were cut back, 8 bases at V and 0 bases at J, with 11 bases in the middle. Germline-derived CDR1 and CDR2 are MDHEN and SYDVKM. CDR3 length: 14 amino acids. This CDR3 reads CASRPPISYNEQFF. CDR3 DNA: TGTGCCAGCCGTCCTCCGATCTCCTACAATGAGCAGTTCTTC.